What follows are 28 T cell receptor beta chains derived from one specimen sequenced in a study of blood T cell repertoires in COVID-19 (dated by TCRdb to about 2020). Libraries were built with the immunoSEQ multiplex PCR assay. This immuneACCESS table, as held by TCRdb, lists in-frame sequences with V and J called but not all clones. Of the missing ones, under half trace to an unresolved V gene in checked studies; the others have no known cause. This sample has fewer than 500,000 clones in its table, and 80% to 90% of those were observed once. The ten largest clones take up 1.3% of the sample. What was sequenced was PBMCs or T cells enriched from blood (not recorded which). The receptors derive from a man aged 30 to 39 who had recovered from COVID-19.

V usage is TRBV2 and J usage is TRBJ2-3; the match to TRBD1 covers 7 bases. Losses at the gene ends were 5 bases for V and 4 bases for J; bases not matched to a gene: 12. There are 16 residues in the CDR3. Germline V lookup: CDR1 SNHLY, CDR2 FYNNEI. In nucleotides, the CDR3 is TGTGCCAGCAGTCCGGGGACAGCTTTTGGACCAGATACGCAGTATTTT. The encoded protein is CASSPGTAFGPDTQYF.

The V and J genes are TRBV9 and TRBJ2-1; unclear D gene. Per germline, CDR1 SGDLS and CDR2 YYNGEE. CDR3 length: 15 residues. Trimming took off 0 bases at V and 0 bases at J, with 7 bases between the two ends. DNA for the CDR3: TGTGCCAGCAGCGTAGGTCTGAGCTCCTACAATGAGCAGTTCTTC. It encodes CASSVGLSSYNEQFF.

As for this clone: The same CDR3 is also encoded by other DNA sequences in this sample. This chain links TRBV10-1 with TRBJ2-7; D gene unclear. The CDR3 runs 13 residues. Trimming removed 2 bases at V and 3 bases at J, with 8 bases between. Germline CDR1 is WNHNN and CDR2 is SYGVQD (reference sequence). CDR3 coding DNA: TGCGCCAGCAGTGAGGGCGGCAGCTACGAGCAGTACTTC. It is translated as CASSEGGSYEQYF.

The V call is TRBV10-1, the J call TRBJ1-1; D gene ambiguous. CDR3 length equals 13 residues. The germline CDR1 and CDR2 sequences are WNHNN and SYGVQD (reference sequence). The ends were cut back, 6 bases at V and 0 bases at J, with 8 bases in the middle. DNA for the CDR3: TGCGCCAGCAGGCCAGATTTGAACACTGAAGCTTTCTTT. Translation gives CASRPDLNTEAFF.

This clone has only a few counts. This chain uses TRBV19 with TRBJ1-5, with a weak D call TRBD1 (5 bases). The V and J ends lost 4 bases and 5 bases respectively, with 15 bases between them. The CDR3 is 15 amino acids. Germline V lookup: CDR1 LNHDA, CDR2 SQIVND (reference sequence). CDR3 bases: TGTGCCAGTAGTACGGCAGACAGATTCGATCAGCCCCAGCATTTT. As protein: CASSTADRFDQPQHF.

V usage is TRBV29-1 and J usage is TRBJ2-2; D perhaps matches TRBD2 (6 bases). The germline V and J ends were trimmed by 5 bases and 2 bases, with 12 bases remaining between them. The CDR3 is made up of 14 amino acids. The germline gives CDR1 SQVTM, CDR2 ANQGSEA. The CDR3 bases are TGCAGCGTTTGGGCGGGGTATAACACCGGGGAGCTGTTTTTT. Protein: CSVWAGYNTGELFF.

This chain uses TRBV4-1 with TRBJ1-5; 10 nucleotides align to TRBD1. In germline, CDR1 is MGHRA, CDR2 YSYEKL. Unmatched junction bases numbered 5, after V lost 1 base and J lost 5 bases. CDR3 length: 16 residues. The CDR3 reads CASSQGQGARDQPQHF. In DNA, the CDR3 is TGCGCCAGCAGCCAAGGACAGGGGGCGAGAGATCAGCCCCAGCATTTT.

V usage is TRBV6-5 and J usage is TRBJ1-5, with D perhaps TRBD1 (6 bases). Germline V gene sequence: CDR1 MNHEY, CDR2 SVGAGI. The CDR3 runs 14 residues. V lost 5 bases, J lost 1 base, and 9 bases lay in between. For the CDR3, the DNA is TGTGCCAGCAGTCCGGGACAAAGCAATCAGCCCCAGCATTTT. Amino acids: CASSPGQSNQPQHF.

V gene TRBV5-4 combines with J gene TRBJ1-1; TRBD1 aligns across 7 bases. V lost 3 bases, J lost 8 bases, and 7 bases stayed unmatched. The CDR3 totals 13 residues. Germline V gene lookup returns CDR1 SGHNT and CDR2 YYREEE (reference sequence). CDR3 loop: CASSSEPTGEAFF. CDR3 sequence (DNA): TGTGCCAGCAGCTCGGAACCGACAGGGGAAGCTTTCTTT.

This rearrangement joins TRBV20-1 to TRBJ1-1; TRBD1 matches at 7 bases. CDR3 length equals 14 residues. Germline V gives CDR1 DFQATT, CDR2 SNEGSKA (reference sequence). Germline trimming cut 3 bases from V and 4 bases from J; bases unmatched to any gene: 8. The CDR3 spells CSASKAGGGTEAFF. The CDR3 DNA sequence: TGCAGTGCTAGTAAGGCAGGGGGTGGCACTGAAGCTTTCTTT.

The chain carries TRBV7-9 and TRBJ1-2, with D possibly matching TRBD1 (6 bases). V was cut by 11 bases and J by 7 bases, with 20 bases left in between. Germline V gene sequence: CDR1 SEHNR, CDR2 FQNEAQ (reference sequence). The CDR3 covers 13 residues. CDR3 sequence: CAGTGTTRSGYTF. The CDR3 DNA follows: TGTGCCGGTACCGGGACAACGAGGAGTGGCTACACCTTC.

This rearrangement joins TRBV10-3 to TRBJ2-7, with D unclear. This CDR3 is 11 amino acids long. Germline-derived CDR1 and CDR2 are ENHRY and SYGVKD. V was cut by 2 bases and J by 6 bases, with 5 bases left in between. This CDR3 is CAISEAGEQYF. The CDR3 DNA reads TGTGCCATCAGTGAGGCCGGCGAGCAGTACTTC.

The rearrangement uses TRBV6-5 and TRBJ1-5, with 8 positions matching TRBD1. J was trimmed by 5 bases and V by 6 bases; bases with no gene match: 6. Germline CDR1 and CDR2: MNHEY and SVGAGI. The CDR3 runs 14 residues. CDR3 DNA: TGTGCCAGCAGCTCCGGGACAGGTCATCAGCCCCAGCATTTT. Amino acid sequence: CASSSGTGHQPQHF.

V is TRBV9 and J is TRBJ1-2; D uncertain. The germline V and J ends were trimmed by 0 bases and 5 bases, with 11 bases remaining between them. The CDR3 is 14 residues long. Germline CDR1 is SGDLS and CDR2 is YYNGEE. The CDR3: CASSVEVSPYGYTF. CDR3 coding DNA: TGTGCCAGCAGCGTAGAGGTTAGCCCATATGGCTACACCTTC. The whole variable domain, remainder taken from reference TRBV9 and TRBJ1-2, is DSGVTQTPKHLITATGQRVTLRCSPRSGDLSVYWYQQSLDQGLQFLIQYYNGEERAKGNILERFSAQQFPDLHSELNLSSLELGDSALYFCASSVEVSPYGYTFGSGTRLTVV.

The chain combines TRBV19 with TRBJ2-5, with TRBD2 matching 12 bases. V was pared by 7 bases and J by 4 bases, with 7 bases of the junction left unmatched. Germline-derived CDR1 and CDR2 are LNHDA and SQIVND (reference sequence). The CDR3 extends over 15 amino acids. The CDR3 DNA follows: TGTGCCAGTAAGGCGTCTAGCGGGGGGGGAGAGACCCAGTACTTC. The encoded protein is CASKASSGGGETQYF.

V is TRBV27 and J is TRBJ1-2; possible D gene TRBD1, 6 bases. Germline CDR1 and CDR2: MNHEY and SMNVEV (reference sequence). Trimming shortened V by 6 bases and J by 8 bases, and 19 bases separated the two germline ends. The length of the CDR3 is 14 residues. DNA for the CDR3: TGTGCCAGCAGGTCCAGGACAGAGTTTTCGGGCTACACCTTC. Its protein is CASRSRTEFSGYTF.

The V and J genes are TRBV4-1 and TRBJ1-1; 8 nucleotides line up with TRBD1. CDR3 length: 16 residues. Trimming removed 4 bases from V and 0 bases from J; junction bases left unmatched: 7. Germline V CDR1 and CDR2: MGHRA, YSYEKL. In nucleotides, the CDR3 is TGCGCCAGCAGCCTCCGGACAGGGCCCTTGAACACTGAAGCTTTCTTT. Amino acid sequence: CASSLRTGPLNTEAFF.

This clone was observed a few times. V and J are TRBV9 and TRBJ1-6; tentative D call: TRBD1 (6 bases). The CDR3 is 14 residues long. In germline, CDR1 is SGDLS, CDR2 YYNGEE. Trimming removed 4 bases at V and 5 bases at J, with 10 bases between. CDR3 amino acids: CASSPGQNNSPLHF. The CDR3 DNA is TGTGCCAGCAGCCCGGGACAAAATAATTCACCCCTCCACTTT. Together with reference TRBV9 and TRBJ1-6, the CDR3 gives the full variable domain: DSGVTQTPKHLITATGQRVTLRCSPRSGDLSVYWYQQSLDQGLQFLIQYYNGEERAKGNILERFSAQQFPDLHSELNLSSLELGDSALYFCASSPGQNNSPLHFGNGTRLTVT.

The chain employs TRBV6-5 and TRBJ1-2; 7 bases are shared with TRBD1. Per the germline V gene, CDR1 is MNHEY and CDR2 is SVGAGI. V shed 6 bases and J 0 bases; nucleotides not matched to a gene: 7. The CDR3 has 15 residues. The CDR3 DNA follows: TGTGCCAGCAGACAAGCCGGGACAGCTAACTATGGCTACACCTTC. Its translation is CASRQAGTANYGYTF.

This chain connects TRBV5-1 to TRBJ2-5; TRBD1 is a possible D gene (5 bases). Germline V gene data show CDR1 as SGHRS and CDR2 as YFSETQ. V was pared by 0 bases and J by 4 bases, with 16 bases between. The CDR3 runs 16 residues. For the CDR3, the DNA is TGCGCCAGCAGCTTGGAGGGCAGGGCCACCCCAGAGACCCAGTACTTC. Its protein is CASSLEGRATPETQYF.

The gene calls are TRBV19 and TRBJ1-6; D not resolved. Germline CDR1 is LNHDA and CDR2 is SQIVND (reference sequence). The CDR3 is 16 amino acids. Trimming left V 1 base short and J 6 bases short, with 13 bases between. The CDR3 reads CASSIAMQAANSPLHF. DNA for the CDR3: TGTGCCAGTAGTATAGCAATGCAGGCCGCTAATTCACCCCTCCACTTT.

The DNA of the CDR3 is TGTGCTCGCGACTTAATGGGGGGTAATTATGAAGCTTTCTTT. Amino acids: CARDLMGGNYEAFF. The chain joins TRBV30 to TRBJ1-1; D possibly corresponds to TRBD1 (5 bases). Germline CDR1 reads GTSNPN; CDR2 reads SVGIG (reference sequence). The CDR3 extends over 14 amino acids.

This clone was detected only a few times. V is TRBV14 and J is TRBJ2-7, with TRBD1 as a possible D gene (6 bases). The germline V and J ends were trimmed by 2 bases and 3 bases, with 14 bases remaining between them. This CDR3 comprises 15 residues. CDR1 and CDR2 from the germline V gene are SGHDN and FVKESK. CDR3 coding DNA: TGTGCCAGCAGCCAAAAGACAGGCTACAACTACGAGCAGTACTTC. Translated: CASSQKTGYNYEQYF.

V usage is TRBV10-3 and J usage is TRBJ1-1; 10 bases are shared with TRBD1. CDR1 is ENHRY, CDR2 SYGVKD, per germline. The CDR3 sequence is 14 residues long. Germline trimming cut 7 bases from V and 3 bases from J; bases unmatched to any gene: 5. This CDR3 is CAITLGQGYTEAFF. The CDR3 nucleotides read TGTGCCATCACCTTGGGACAGGGGTACACTGAAGCTTTCTTT.

The rearrangement joins TRBV5-1 to TRBJ2-7; the D is unclear. Germline-derived CDR1 and CDR2 are SGHRS and YFSETQ. CDR3 length: 15 residues. The V end was cut by 0 bases, the J end by 0 bases, with 10 bases between. CDR3 nucleotide sequence: TGCGCCAGCAGCTTGGCCGCCGGTCTCTCCTACGAGCAGTACTTC. Its translation is CASSLAAGLSYEQYF.

This clone was detected only once. The gene calls are TRBV3-1 (or the pseudogene TRBV3-2) and TRBJ1-2; D remains unclear. Trimming took 0 bases from V and 4 from J, leaving 6 bases between them. In germline, CDR1 is LGHDT, CDR2 YNNKEL (reference sequence). The CDR3 extends over 13 amino acids. CDR3 nucleotide sequence: TGTGCCAGCAGCCAAGAACGAGTCTATGGCTACACCTTC. Amino acids: CASSQERVYGYTF.

The chain uses TRBV9 and TRBJ1-1; TRBD1 matches at 7 bases. Looked up from germline, CDR1 is SGDLS and CDR2 is YYNGEE. This CDR3 is 16 amino acids long. The V gene end was trimmed by 0 bases and the J gene end by 1 base; junction bases not matched to a gene: 6. CDR3 DNA: TGTGCCAGCAGCGTAGGACAGGGCAGCTCGAACACTGAAGCTTTCTTT. This sequence encodes CASSVGQGSSNTEAFF.

The chain links TRBV7-2 to TRBJ2-3; TRBD1 is a possible D gene (5 bases). Trimming left V 6 bases short and J 2 bases short, with 15 bases between. Germline V CDR1 and CDR2: SGHTA, FQGNSA. The CDR3 is 15 amino acids. CDR3 DNA sequence: TGTGCCAGCAGATCTAGGCAGGGCTCCACAGATACGCAGTATTTT. This encodes CASRSRQGSTDTQYF.